This passage covers 24 T cell receptor beta chains from one sample sequenced in a study of blood T cell repertoires in COVID-19 (dated by TCRdb to 2019 to 2021). Receptors were amplified or captured by the immunoSEQ multiplex PCR assay. This immuneACCESS table, as held by TCRdb, lists in-frame sequences with V and J called but not all clones. Of the missing ones, under half trace to an unresolved V gene in checked studies; the others have no known cause. Counted in this sample were 40,000 to 60,000 clones; around 83% of them appeared once. The leading ten clones occupy roughly 1.5% of the sample. Sequenced material: peripheral blood. The receptors were gathered from a man aged 50-59 years with acute or convalescent COVID-19.

The chain uses TRBV19 and TRBJ1-2; tentatively, D is TRBD1 (5 bases). CDR3 length equals 14 residues. Looked up from germline, CDR1 is LNHDA and CDR2 is SQIVND (reference sequence). V lost 3 bases to trimming and J lost 7 bases, with 15 bases between them. The DNA for the CDR3 is TGTGCCAGTAGTATGCAACAGGTAGCTTGTGGCTACACCTTC. Its protein is CASSMQQVACGYTF.

The chain uses TRBV5-1 and TRBJ1-6, with TRBD1 matching 8 bases. The CDR3 has 16 amino acids. In germline, CDR1 is SGHRS, CDR2 YFSETQ. V lost 4 bases and J lost 6; bases outside the gene matches: 9. In DNA form, the CDR3 reads TGCGCCAGCAGCCCCTCCCAGGGGGCAGGTAATTCACCCCTCCACTTT. Protein product: CASSPSQGAGNSPLHF.

This CDR3 reads CASSFGRWPNYGYTF. For the CDR3, the DNA is TGTGCCAGCAGTTTCGGCAGGTGGCCTAACTATGGCTACACCTTC. This chain uses TRBV27 with TRBJ1-2; D remains ambiguous. There are 15 residues in the CDR3. Between the trimmed V and J ends, which lost 3 bases and 0 bases, there was a span of 11 bases. Germline lookup yields CDR1 MNHEY and CDR2 SMNVEV (reference sequence).

Only a few counts were recorded for this clone. V gene TRBV6-2 or TRBV6-3 combines with J gene TRBJ2-4; possibly TRBD1 for D (5 bases). The CDR3 is 21 amino acids. The germline V and J ends were trimmed by 0 bases and 0 bases, with 24 bases remaining between them. Germline CDR1 is MNHEY and CDR2 is SVGEGT. The CDR3 DNA reads as TGTGCCAGCAGTTACTCGATTGGGGCCGACCGTGATCTACTAGCCAAAAACATTCAGTACTTC. It yields the protein CASSYSIGADRDLLAKNIQYF.

The chain employs TRBV28 and TRBJ1-4; D perhaps matches TRBD1 (5 bases). From germline, CDR1 is MDHEN and CDR2 SYDVKM. This CDR3 region has 15 residues. V shed 2 bases and J shed 7 bases, with 14 bases lying between them. The CDR3 DNA reads as TGTGCCAGCAGTTTAGGAACCGGCGGGGGTGAAAAACTGTTTTTT. Amino acids: CASSLGTGGGEKLFF.

This sequence joins TRBV25-1 and TRBJ1-4, with D tentatively TRBD1 (6 bases). Trimming removed 2 bases at V and 10 bases at J, with 14 bases between. Per the germline V gene, CDR1 is MGHDK and CDR2 is SYGVNS. The CDR3 runs 14 residues. Here the CDR3 DNA reads TGTGCCAGCAGTGAAACAGGGTCGCGCGGAAAACTGTTTTTT. This translates into CASSETGSRGKLFF.

This clone was seen a handful of times. The chain carries TRBV3-1 (or the pseudogene TRBV3-2) and TRBJ2-7, with TRBD1 as a possible D gene (5 bases). V was clipped by 5 bases and J by 1 base, with 6 bases between them. The CDR3 is 12 amino acids. Germline values: CDR1 LGHDT, CDR2 YNNKEL (reference sequence). The CDR3: CASSDSSYEQYF. CDR3 bases: TGTGCCAGCAGCGACAGTTCCTACGAGCAGTACTTC.

The count of this clone is one. The chain has TRBV14 and TRBJ1-4, with D maybe TRBD1 (5 bases). With 0 bases removed from V and 7 bases from J, the gap between germline ends came to 9 bases. Germline CDR1 and CDR2: SGHDN and FVKESK. CDR3 size: 14 residues. CDR3 sequence: CASSQDRRGEKLFF. Here the CDR3 DNA reads TGTGCCAGCAGCCAAGACAGAAGGGGTGAAAAACTGTTTTTT.

The chain combines TRBV6-2 or TRBV6-3 with TRBJ1-2; a possible D gene is TRBD1 (6 bases). The CDR3 is 14 residues long. Germline assignment: CDR1 MNHEY and CDR2 SVGEGT. Trimming cost V 5 bases and J 3 bases, with 13 bases left between them. Here the CDR3 reads CASSANRAYYGYTF. The CDR3 DNA sequence: TGTGCCAGCAGTGCAAACAGGGCTTACTATGGCTACACCTTC.

V is TRBV6-2 or TRBV6-3 and J is TRBJ2-2; D might be TRBD1 (5 bases). The CDR3 contains 14 residues. Trimming removed 4 bases from V and 4 bases from J, with 10 bases in between. The germline CDR1 and CDR2 sequences are MNHEY and SVGEGT. In nucleotides, the CDR3 is TGTGCCAGCAGTTCAACAGGCCTCACCGGGGAGCTGTTTTTT. Translation: CASSSTGLTGELFF.

The chain recombines TRBV9 with TRBJ2-1, with 10 bases matching TRBD2. There are 17 residues in the CDR3. V trimming: 4 bases; J trimming: 6 bases; junction bases outside the gene matches: 13. The germline V gene encodes CDR1 SGDLS and CDR2 YYNGEE. The CDR3 coding sequence is TGTGCCAGCAGCTCTACTAAAGCGGGAGGGCCGGGCAATGAGCAGTTCTTC. Translated, it gives CASSSTKAGGPGNEQFF.

In this sample, this clone turned up a few times. The chain couples TRBV6-2 or TRBV6-3 to TRBJ1-3; a weak D match, TRBD1 (6 bases). The V end lost 5 bases, the J end lost 7 bases, and 15 bases lay between the germline ends. Germline lookup yields CDR1 MNHEY and CDR2 SVGEGT. The CDR3 totals 14 residues. The CDR3 is CASSTGTLWNTIYF. The CDR3 nucleotides are TGTGCCAGCAGTACCGGGACACTGTGGAACACCATATATTTT.

The genes are TRBV27 and TRBJ2-1; D is ambiguous. Per the germline V gene, CDR1 is MNHEY and CDR2 is SMNVEV (reference sequence). V shed 4 bases and J shed 0 bases, with 13 bases lying between them. CDR3 length equals 16 residues. As DNA, the CDR3 is TGTGCCAGCAGTTCCGCTAGTGCAAGCTCCTACAATGAGCAGTTCTTC. Its protein is CASSSASASSYNEQFF.

The chain couples TRBV27 to TRBJ2-7; 8 bases map to TRBD1. Germline values: CDR1 MNHEY, CDR2 SMNVEV (reference sequence). There are 14 residues in the CDR3. V lost 2 bases, J lost 7 bases, and 7 bases stayed unmatched. Written as DNA, the CDR3 is TGTGCCAGCAGTTTACGGCAGGGGGCAGGGGAGCAGTACTTC. Amino acids: CASSLRQGAGEQYF.

The chain recombines TRBV28 with TRBJ1-2; D remains unclear. The CDR3 sequence is 18 residues long. The V end lost 3 bases, the J end lost 0 bases, and 20 bases lay between the germline ends. The germline V gene encodes CDR1 MDHEN and CDR2 SYDVKM. CDR3 in DNA: TGTGCCAGCAGTTTCTCAATAGGAGACCTTTTTTCTAACTATGGCTACACCTTC. It is translated as CASSFSIGDLFSNYGYTF.

The chain uses TRBV7-2 and TRBJ1-3, with a tentative D call TRBD1 (6 bases). Trimming cost V 5 bases and J 0 bases, with 17 bases left between them. The CDR3 runs to 17 residues. In germline, CDR1 is SGHTA, CDR2 FQGNSA. Here the CDR3 reads CASSPGGAGLSGNTIYF. Here the CDR3 DNA reads TGTGCCAGCAGCCCCGGGGGGGCGGGGCTCTCTGGAAACACCATATATTTT.

The chain joins TRBV24-1 to TRBJ2-6, with D perhaps TRBD2 (5 bases). CDR3 length: 15 amino acids. CDR1 KGHDR and CDR2 SFDVKD come from the germline V gene. The V end lost 3 bases, the J end lost 5 bases, and 10 bases lay between the germline ends. The CDR3 here is CATSDPGSRANVLTF. The CDR3 DNA reads as TGTGCCACCAGTGATCCGGGGTCGAGGGCCAACGTCCTGACTTTC.

The chain combines TRBV2 with TRBJ2-7; weak D call: TRBD2 (6 bases). The germline V and J ends were trimmed by 6 bases and 2 bases, with 14 bases remaining between them. This CDR3 has 14 residues. Germline lookup yields CDR1 SNHLY and CDR2 FYNNEI. CDR3 sequence reads: CASSAQEGAYEQYF. The CDR3 DNA is TGTGCCAGCAGCGCGCAGGAGGGCGCCTACGAGCAGTACTTC.

CDR3 in amino acids: CASSNGGRVREQFF. In nucleotides, the CDR3 is TGTGCCAGCAGCAATGGCGGGAGAGTTCGGGAGCAGTTCTTC. This chain links TRBV2 with TRBJ2-1; 7 bases map to TRBD2. J lost 10 bases, V lost 6 bases, and 12 bases had no gene match. Germline loops: CDR1 SNHLY, CDR2 FYNNEI. The CDR3 totals 14 residues.

The genes are TRBV29-1 and TRBJ1-1, with D uncertain. Trimming took off 1 base at V and 7 bases at J, with 4 bases between the two ends. The CDR3 runs 10 residues. The germline V gene has CDR1 SQVTM and CDR2 ANQGSEA. The DNA of the CDR3 is TGCAGCGTTGAAGCCGTTGAAGCTTTCTTT. It encodes CSVEAVEAFF.

The chain couples TRBV9 to TRBJ2-2, with 10 bases matching TRBD2. The CDR3 extends over 16 amino acids. V was clipped by 0 bases and J by 6 bases; unmatched bases: 5. Germline CDR1 and CDR2: SGDLS and YYNGEE. The CDR3 region is CASSVDLAGDPGELFF. The CDR3 nucleotides read TGTGCCAGCAGCGTAGATCTAGCGGGAGACCCCGGGGAGCTGTTTTTT.

The chain carries TRBV5-1 and TRBJ2-5, with a possible D match to TRBD2 (5 bases). Trimming shortened V by 2 bases and J by 2 bases, and 10 bases separated the two germline ends. CDR1 SGHRS and CDR2 YFSETQ come from the germline V gene. CDR3 size: 14 residues. CDR3 in DNA: TGCGCCAGCAGCTTCCAGAGCGGACAAGAGACCCAGTACTTC. This encodes CASSFQSGQETQYF.

The chain combines TRBV7-2 with TRBJ2-7; D is ambiguous. Germline V gene data show CDR1 as SGHTA and CDR2 as FQGNSA. The CDR3 spans 13 residues. V was shortened by 5 bases and J by 6 bases, with 14 bases between the two germline ends. The CDR3 is CASSPGPTFEQYF. The CDR3 DNA follows: TGTGCCAGCAGCCCTGGGCCCACCTTCGAGCAGTACTTC.

The chain is built from TRBV27 and TRBJ2-1, with 10 bases fitting TRBD2. This CDR3 spans 17 amino acids. Per germline, CDR1 MNHEY and CDR2 SMNVEV (reference sequence). Trimming at V came to 1 base and at J to 0 bases, leaving 3 bases not matched to a gene. DNA for the CDR3: TGTGCCAGCAGTTTATTGGCTAGCGGGAGCTCCTACAATGAGCAGTTCTTC. The encoded protein is CASSLLASGSSYNEQFF.